The source of this T cell receptor beta chain is a study of blood T cell repertoires in COVID-19. Germline CDR1 MDHEN, CDR2 SYDVKM. Deletions cut 7 bases from V and 1 base from J, with 13 bases between. This CDR3 spans 14 amino acids. Authors' methods: Quantification of nucleated cells was approximated via reference gene primer amplification. Sequenced by immunoSEQ multiplex PCR; TCRdb stores in-frame clones only, minus some. Clonal size and the V and J genes are those of that table, whereas D and trimming came from the DNA. The sample has roughly 250,000 clones, 88% seen once; the top ten hold less than 3%.

The sequence was obtained from a woman between 45 and 65 years old who had recovered from COVID-19. The sample taken for sequencing was PBMCs or T cells enriched from blood (not recorded which). The V and J genes are TRBV28 and TRBJ1-1, with D tentatively TRBD1 (5 bases). The CDR3 spells CASITGLRNTEAFF. In DNA form, the CDR3 reads TGTGCCAGCATAACGGGACTTAGGAACACTGAAGCTTTCTTT.